The TCR beta chain described here comes from a study of blood T cell repertoires in COVID-19 (dated by TCRdb to between 2020 and 2021). Study-level background: Samples covering the acute and convalescent phases of COVID-19 were provided by collaborators in the United States, Italy and Spain. The material from the prospective study consisted of cDNA or gDNA derived from T cells, B-cell-depleted T cells, or PBMCs. The sample metadata nearly always contained a de-identified subject ID, COVID-19 status, age in years and sex. A freely available public database, intended as a resource for researchers studying the immune response to SARS-CoV-2, is where the repertoires were released. Subjects who had been exposed to COVID-19, were actively infected with it, or had recovered from it provided the deeply sampled blood TCRbeta repertoires that made up the dataset. Where HLA class I and class II types were available, the types were taken from metadata supplied by the sample provider, not from assay-based typing. The samples were drawn from the first 160 participants of the ongoing ImmuneRACE study and from about 1,200 subjects provided by 6 global collaborators. What the authors observed across the whole study: The amount of clinical and demographic metadata varied by source and participant and was provided uncurated.

The immunoSEQ Assay, a bias-controlled multiplex PCR, was used to amplify TCRbeta CDR3 regions from genomic DNA. On the authors' methods: The number of nucleated cells in each sample was estimated from the amplification of reference gene primers within the assay. To quantify the absolute abundance of each unique TCRbeta CDR3 rearrangement, sequence reads were collapsed and filtered. Productive Simpson clonality was computed per sample as the square root of Simpson's diversity index over productive rearrangements. Entries here come from immuneACCESS through TCRdb and include only in-frame sequences with V and J called. Some clones fail to appear in such tables; in the studies checked, an unresolved V gene covers under half of the shortfall, and the cause of the remainder is unknown. V, J and clone size are those of that table, while D and trimming were read from the DNA. Recorded for this sample are fewer than 150,000 clones; 75% to 90% of them occurred a single time. The ten largest clonotypes hold approximately 16% of the sample.

Concerning this clone: Its antigen remains undetermined. The sample holds no much larger clone one base away, and base qualities are not on file.

Samples from volunteer blood donors who had recovered from COVID-19 were contributed by a second Seattle source. Whole blood was collected in K2EDTA tubes by collaborating institutions according to the institutions' own protocols. For TCRbeta analysis, collaborator samples were shipped as frozen whole blood, as isolated PBMCs, or as DNA extracted from either sample type. From its cysteine to its phenylalanine, the CDR3 spans 15 amino acids. Left in the record is the CDR3 DNA by itself, 45 bases read in frame from the first base. Based on the germline V gene, the CDR1 and CDR2 sequences are MNHEY and SVGAGI. Trimmed from V: 4 bases; trimmed from J: 4 bases; junction bases lacking a gene match: 9.

Sequenced material: peripheral blood. The rearrangement combines TRBV6-5 with TRBJ2-7; the central 8 bases match TRBD2. This sequence was found in a woman aged 45-65 years who had recovered from COVID-19. The CDR3 region has the sequence CASSFPSGSRYEQYF. The sequenced DNA: TGTGCCAGCAGTTTCCCAAGCGGGAGTAGATACGAGCAGTACTTC.